The sequence of this TCR beta chain was determined in a study of blood T cell repertoires in COVID-19. This clone was recorded once. Profiled with immunoSEQ multiplex PCR; TCRdb holds only in-frame clones, not every one. The sample has approximately 250,000 clones; 65% to 90% are singletons. V was clipped by 2 bases and J by 9 bases; unmatched bases: 6. Germline values: CDR1 GTSNPN, CDR2 SVGIG (reference sequence). The CDR3 loop spans 13 amino acids. The clonotype originates from a middle-aged man with COVID-19, enrolled during active disease. The chain combines TRBV30 with TRBJ2-1; 8 nucleotides agree with TRBD2. The sample consisted of peripheral blood. The CDR3 region has the DNA TGTGCCTGGAGTTTCGGGGGGGCCCCTGAGCAGTTCTTC. Its protein is CAWSFGGAPEQFF.